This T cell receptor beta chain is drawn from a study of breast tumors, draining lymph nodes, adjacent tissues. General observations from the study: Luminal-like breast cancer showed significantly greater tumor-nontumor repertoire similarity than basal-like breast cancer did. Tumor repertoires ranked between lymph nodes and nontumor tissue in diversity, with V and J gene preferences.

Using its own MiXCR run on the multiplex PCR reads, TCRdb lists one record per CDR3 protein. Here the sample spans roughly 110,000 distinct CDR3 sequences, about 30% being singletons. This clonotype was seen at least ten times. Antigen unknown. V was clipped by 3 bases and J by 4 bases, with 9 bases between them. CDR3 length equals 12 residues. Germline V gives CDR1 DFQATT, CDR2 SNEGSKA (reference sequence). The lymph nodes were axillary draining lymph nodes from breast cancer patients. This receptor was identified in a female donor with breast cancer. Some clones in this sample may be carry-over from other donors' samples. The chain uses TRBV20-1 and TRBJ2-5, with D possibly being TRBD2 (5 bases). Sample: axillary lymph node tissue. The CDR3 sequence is CSASAGVETQYF. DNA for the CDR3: TGCAGTGCTAGCGCCGGGGTAGAGACCCAGTACTTC.